This TCR beta chain came from a study of T cell changes during pregnancy in multiple sclerosis. Data came from immunoSEQ multiplex PCR; TCRdb stores just in-frame clones and leaves some out. The data show 30,000 to 40,000 clones, with around 89% seen just once and approximately 0.5% held by the top ten. The CDR3 extends over 16 amino acids. Trimming at V came to 3 bases and at J to 3 bases, leaving 11 bases not matched to a gene. The germline V gene has CDR1 GTSNPN and CDR2 SVGIG (reference sequence). The material was CD4+ T cells from peripheral blood mononuclear cells, obtained in the second trimester of pregnancy. This chain joins TRBV30 and TRBJ2-5; TRBD1 matches at 9 bases. The source of this sequence is a female donor with multiple sclerosis, enrolled in a pregnancy study. CDR3 protein: CAWSPTGTGQKETQYF. In DNA form, the CDR3 reads TGTGCCTGGAGCCCAACCGGGACAGGGCAAAAAGAGACCCAGTACTTC.